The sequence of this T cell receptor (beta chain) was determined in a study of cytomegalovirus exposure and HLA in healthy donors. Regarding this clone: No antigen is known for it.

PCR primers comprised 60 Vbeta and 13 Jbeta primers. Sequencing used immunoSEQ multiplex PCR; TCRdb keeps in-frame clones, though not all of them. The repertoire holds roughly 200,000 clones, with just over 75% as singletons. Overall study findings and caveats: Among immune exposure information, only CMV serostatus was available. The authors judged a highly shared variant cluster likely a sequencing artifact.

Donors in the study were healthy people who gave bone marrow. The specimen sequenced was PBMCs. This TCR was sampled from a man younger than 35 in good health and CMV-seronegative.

The CDR3 bases are TGTGCCTGCAACCCTGGAGGGGATAATTCACCCCTCCACTTT. Translation: CACNPGGDNSPLHF. The chain employs TRBV30 and TRBJ1-6; D is perhaps TRBD1 (5 bases). Trimming took 6 bases from V and 5 from J, leaving 14 bases between them. From germline, CDR1 is GTSNPN and CDR2 SVGIG (reference sequence). The CDR3 extends over 14 amino acids.